This section outlines one T cell receptor beta chain sequence together with its context. Antigen specificity is unknown. The data are from a study of T cell responses to AZD1222 COVID-19 vaccine. Study conclusions and caveats: A mostly white British donor set with more females was recruited, and clonal diversity was possibly underestimated.

Only in-frame clones appear in the TCRdb table, and some are missing; sequencing was by immunoSEQ multiplex PCR. The table lists under 150,000 clones, over 90% of them singletons. The sequences come from peripheral blood, collected on day 0 of AZD1222 vaccination. The source of this sequence is an adult in good health.

CDR3 sequence reads: CANHKPQTGENTEAFF. The DNA for the CDR3 is TGTGCCAACCACAAGCCCCAGACAGGGGAGAACACTGAAGCTTTCTTT. J is TRBJ1-1 and V is TRBV19, with 8 bases fitting TRBD1. The V segment lost 10 bases and the J segment 1 base; nucleotides outside the gene matches: 14. The length of the CDR3 is 16 residues. The V gene's germline CDR1 is LNHDA and CDR2 SQIVND (reference sequence).